A single sample is the source of the 26 T cell receptor beta chains below, sequenced in a study of OX40 agonist ivuxolimab in advanced cancers. The repertoire was sequenced with immunoSEQ multiplex PCR; TCRdb's copy has only in-frame clones and lacks some. Here the sample spans about 56,000 clones, roughly 91% being singletons. The material sequenced was CD4+ or CD8+ T cells sorted from blood, taken in a trial of the OX40 agonist ivuxolimab. These receptor sequences come from an adult with an advanced solid tumor such as melanoma, head and neck, liver or kidney cancer.

The chain has TRBV14 and TRBJ2-7; D is uncertain. Trimming stripped 1 base from V and 3 bases from J, with 4 bases between. Per the germline V gene, CDR1 is SGHDN and CDR2 is FVKESK. The CDR3 spans 12 residues. The DNA of the CDR3 is TGTGCCAGCAGCCAAGCCCGCTACGAGCAGTACTTC. It specifies CASSQARYEQYF.

This clone has a handful of counts. This rearrangement joins TRBV7-3 to TRBJ2-3, with 12 bases lining up with TRBD2. This CDR3 spans 15 amino acids. J gave up 5 bases and V 2 bases, and 2 bases lay outside the gene matches. Germline V lookup: CDR1 SGHTA, CDR2 FQGTGA. This chain's CDR3 is CASSLLAGGVDTQYF. The CDR3 bases are TGTGCCAGCAGCTTACTAGCGGGAGGGGTAGATACGCAGTATTTT. Drawing the rest from reference TRBV7-3 and TRBJ2-3, the complete variable domain is GAGVSQTPSNKVTEKGKYVELRCDPISGHTALYWYRQSLGQGPEFLIYFQGTGAADDSGLPNDRFFAVRPEGSVSTLKIQRTERGDSAVYLCASSLLAGGVDTQYFGPGTRLTVL.

This chain joins TRBV18 and TRBJ2-7, with 7 nucleotides matching TRBD1. Germline lookup yields CDR1 KGHSH and CDR2 LQKENI. This CDR3 has 14 residues. With 2 bases clipped from V and 3 bases from J, the junction kept 4 bases outside the gene matches. The CDR3 DNA is TGTGCCAGCTCACCATGGGACAGTCACTACGAGCAGTACTTC. It yields the protein CASSPWDSHYEQYF.

The chain has TRBV28 and TRBJ2-5; possible D gene TRBD2, 5 bases. The DNA end lines up better with TRBJ2-7; the J call may be wrong. The CDR3 covers 15 residues. CDR1 MDHEN and CDR2 SYDVKM come from the germline V gene. CDR3 in amino acids: CASSHAGGLRYEQYF. The CDR3 DNA reads TGTGCCAGCAGTCATGCAGGAGGCCTCCGCTACGAGCAGTACTTC.

The chain uses TRBV28 and TRBJ2-1; no firm D call. Germline values: CDR1 MDHEN, CDR2 SYDVKM. This CDR3 region has 13 residues. V lost 3 bases, J lost 9 bases, and 12 bases lay in between. The CDR3 nucleotides read TGTGCCAGCAGTTTTGGTGGGGTGCTTGAGCAGTTCTTC. Translated, it gives CASSFGGVLEQFF. Combining the CDR3 with reference TRBV28 and TRBJ2-1 gives the whole variable domain DVKVTQSSRYLVKRTGEKVFLECVQDMDHENMFWYRQDPGLGLRLIYFSYDVKMKEKGDIPEGYSVSREKKERFSLILESASTNQTSMYLCASSFGGVLEQFFGPGTRLTVL.

This clone was recorded only once. This chain links TRBV12-5 with TRBJ2-1; D is unclear. CDR1 LGHNT and CDR2 FRNRAP come from the germline V gene. Trimming pared 2 bases from V and 1 base from J, leaving 3 bases between. This CDR3 is 13 amino acids long. The CDR3 is CASGLLSYNEQFF. CDR3 coding DNA: TGTGCTAGTGGTTTGCTTTCCTACAATGAGCAGTTCTTC.

The chain employs TRBV27 and TRBJ2-7; D is undetermined. The V end lost 6 bases, the J end lost 2 bases, and 17 bases lay between the germline ends. The CDR3 has 15 residues. Germline values: CDR1 MNHEY, CDR2 SMNVEV (reference sequence). The CDR3 DNA reads as TGTGCCAGCAGGCTCCGACAAGAATCCCCCTACGAGCAGTACTTC. Protein: CASRLRQESPYEQYF.

The chain uses TRBV13 and TRBJ1-2; possible D gene TRBD1, 5 bases. V lost 4 bases and J lost 4, with 10 bases in between. The CDR3 contains 13 residues. Germline lookup yields CDR1 PRHDT and CDR2 FYEKMQ (reference sequence). In DNA, the CDR3 is TGTGCCAGCAGCTCCCGGGGGACCTATGGCTACACCTTC. Translation gives CASSSRGTYGYTF.

This clone was counted a single time. This chain links TRBV19 with TRBJ2-1; D not resolved. CDR3 length: 15 residues. In germline, CDR1 is LNHDA, CDR2 SQIVND (reference sequence). The germline V and J ends were trimmed by 10 bases and 0 bases, with 16 bases remaining between them. CDR3 sequence reads: CANTPNPCSYNEQFF. The CDR3 DNA is TGTGCCAATACTCCTAATCCCTGCTCCTACAATGAGCAGTTCTTC.

The chain employs TRBV5-6 and TRBJ2-3; a possible D gene is TRBD1 (5 bases). Germline V gene data show CDR1 as SGHDT and CDR2 as YYEEEE. V lost 5 bases to trimming and J lost 0 bases, with 13 bases between them. The CDR3 covers 15 residues. The CDR3 region is CASSFSGSSTDTQYF. The DNA of the CDR3 is TGTGCCAGCAGTTTCTCAGGGTCTAGCACAGATACGCAGTATTTT. The variable domain in full, with the rest retrieved from reference TRBV5-6 and TRBJ2-3, is DAGVTQSPTHLIKTRGQQVTLRCSPKSGHDTVSWYQQALGQGPQFIFQYYEEEERQRGNFPDRFSGHQFPNYSSELNVNALLLGDSALYLCASSFSGSSTDTQYFGPGTRLTVL.

This chain links TRBV9 with TRBJ2-1; 9 bases agree with TRBD1. After removal of 0 bases from V and 7 bases from J, the junction contained 5 bases not matched to a gene. From germline, CDR1 is SGDLS and CDR2 YYNGEE. The CDR3 sequence is 15 residues long. The CDR3 reads CASSVGGGQGNEQFF. The CDR3 DNA reads as TGTGCCAGCAGCGTAGGTGGTGGACAGGGGAATGAGCAGTTCTTC.

The chain employs TRBV9 and TRBJ2-5, with D possibly called TRBD1 or TRBD2 (5 bases each). Trimming took off 0 bases at V and 2 bases at J, with 23 bases between the two ends. Germline assignment: CDR1 SGDLS and CDR2 YYNGEE. The CDR3 contains 19 residues. DNA of the CDR3: TGTGCCAGCAGCGTAGACTCCCCCTTAGGTTCGGGACGGCAAGAGACCCAGTACTTC. Its translation: CASSVDSPLGSGRQETQYF.

The chain uses TRBV27 and TRBJ1-1; 12 bases map to TRBD1. Germline V gene sequence: CDR1 MNHEY, CDR2 SMNVEV (reference sequence). This CDR3 spans 12 amino acids. Trimming at V came to 10 bases and at J to 8 bases, leaving 5 bases not matched to a gene. The CDR3 sequence is CATSGTGGEAFF. The CDR3 DNA sequence: TGTGCCACCTCCGGGACAGGGGGCGAAGCTTTCTTT.

The V gene is TRBV14, the J gene TRBJ2-7; no reliable D call. V gave up 0 bases and J gave up 4 bases, with 4 bases separating them. The CDR3 loop spans 12 amino acids. Germline V gene data show CDR1 as SGHDN and CDR2 as FVKESK. The CDR3 nucleotides read TGTGCCAGCAGCCAAGACCCGTACGAGCAGTACTTC. Amino acids: CASSQDPYEQYF.

V usage is TRBV9 and J usage is TRBJ2-1; the D is unclear. This CDR3 has 10 residues. V was trimmed by 7 bases and J by 6 bases, leaving 5 bases between them. CDR1 and CDR2 from the germline V gene are SGDLS and YYNGEE. For the CDR3, the DNA is TGTGCCAGCGGAGTCAATGAGCAGTTCTTC. It translates to CASGVNEQFF.

On this clone: The identical CDR3 is also encoded by other nucleotide sequences in the sample. The J gene is TRBJ2-7, the V gene TRBV29-1; 12 nucleotides match TRBD2. The CDR3 spans 13 residues. Germline loops: CDR1 SQVTM, CDR2 ANQGSEA. The V and J ends lost 6 bases and 2 bases, in that order; junction bases with no gene match: 2. CDR3 coding DNA: TGCAGCGTCAGGACTAGCGGGGCCTACGAGCAGTACTTC. Protein product: CSVRTSGAYEQYF.

The CDR3 DNA follows: TGTGCCAGCAGCTTAACCCTTAGCGGGAGAGGGCAAGAGACCCAGTACTTC. Encoded protein: CASSLTLSGRGQETQYF. The rearrangement joins TRBV7-2 to TRBJ2-5; TRBD2 aligns across 9 bases. The CDR3 is 17 residues long. Germline CDR1 SGHTA, CDR2 FQGNSA. J was trimmed by 2 bases and V by 2 bases; bases with no gene match: 9.

The chain links TRBV7-9 to TRBJ2-7; D is possibly TRBD2 (5 bases). The CDR3 extends over 15 amino acids. The germline gives CDR1 SEHNR, CDR2 FQNEAQ (reference sequence). Trimming removed 3 bases from V and 3 bases from J, with 15 bases in between. CDR3: CASSFLEASLYEQYF. DNA for the CDR3: TGTGCCAGCAGCTTCTTGGAGGCCTCGCTCTACGAGCAGTACTTC. Full variable domain (outside the CDR3, taken from reference TRBV7-9 and TRBJ2-7): DTGVSQNPRHKITKRGQNVTFRCDPISEHNRLYWYRQTLGQGPEFLTYFQNEAQLEKSRLLSDRFSAERPKGSFSTLEIQRTEQGDSAMYLCASSFLEASLYEQYFGPGTRLTVT.

J is TRBJ1-5 and V is TRBV19; possibly TRBD1 for D (6 bases). Trimming removed 2 bases from V and 3 bases from J, with 17 bases in between. The length of the CDR3 is 17 residues. CDR1 LNHDA and CDR2 SQIVND come from the germline V gene (reference sequence). Written as DNA, the CDR3 is TGTGCCAGTAGTATAAAGTCGGGGGCAGGGTCCAATCAGCCCCAGCATTTT. Translating it yields CASSIKSGAGSNQPQHF.

The genes are TRBV13 and TRBJ2-3, with 7 bases matching TRBD1. Germline CDR1 and CDR2: PRHDT and FYEKMQ (reference sequence). The junction had 5 bases not matched to a gene; V was cut back by 0 bases and J by 5 bases. The CDR3 covers 15 residues. For the CDR3, the DNA is TGTGCCAGCAGCTTAGGTACAGGGGTGATAGATACGCAGTATTTT. Protein sequence: CASSLGTGVIDTQYF.

This chain uses TRBV27 with TRBJ2-7, with TRBD1 identical over 7 bases. This CDR3 comprises 15 residues. Germline CDR1 is MNHEY and CDR2 is SMNVEV (reference sequence). V was pared by 5 bases and J by 5 bases, with 12 bases of the junction left unmatched. The CDR3 sequence: CASSPTGVFVNEQYF. The CDR3 DNA sequence: TGTGCCAGCAGTCCTACAGGGGTTTTTGTGAACGAGCAGTACTTC.

CDR3 in amino acids: CASSLFFGFQPQHF. CDR3 DNA sequence: TGTGCCAGCAGTTTATTTTTTGGGTTTCAGCCCCAGCATTTT. The chain combines TRBV27 with TRBJ1-5; D call uncertain. CDR1 and CDR2 (germline): MNHEY, SMNVEV (reference sequence). V lost 1 base, J lost 6 bases, and 10 bases lay in between. The CDR3 contains 14 residues.

J is TRBJ1-5 and V is TRBV27; 8 positions match TRBD1. The CDR3 covers 16 residues. With V trimmed by 5 bases and J by 3 bases, 9 bases remained unmatched. CDR1 and CDR2 from the germline V gene are MNHEY and SMNVEV (reference sequence). The CDR3 sequence: CASSLGAGGDNQPQHF. As DNA, the CDR3 is TGTGCCAGCAGTCTCGGGGCAGGGGGCGACAATCAGCCCCAGCATTTT.

V is TRBV2 and J is TRBJ2-7; possible D gene TRBD2, 7 bases. Germline V CDR1 and CDR2: SNHLY, FYNNEI. CDR3 length: 15 residues. V lost 8 bases and J lost 2, with 19 bases in between. The CDR3 loop is CASGGGLTKAYEQYF. DNA for the CDR3: TGTGCCAGCGGGGGGGGGCTCACAAAGGCCTACGAGCAGTACTTC.

The chain combines TRBV14 with TRBJ2-7; TRBD2 is a possible D gene (6 bases). This CDR3 has 14 amino acids. V was trimmed by 1 base and J by 7 bases, leaving 14 bases between them. Germline values: CDR1 SGHDN, CDR2 FVKESK. The CDR3 sequence: CASSQAGVLVEQYF. For the CDR3, the DNA is TGTGCCAGCAGCCAAGCGGGGGTCCTCGTGGAGCAGTACTTC.

This clone was seen just once. The chain combines TRBV20-1 with TRBJ1-2; tentatively, D is TRBD1 (5 bases). Trimming cost V 3 bases and J 8 bases, with 10 bases left between them. Germline CDR1 is DFQATT and CDR2 is SNEGSKA (reference sequence). The CDR3 is 11 residues long. Here the CDR3 reads CSASPGQGYTF. The CDR3 coding sequence is TGCAGTGCTAGTCCAGGGCAGGGCTACACCTTC.